Detailed here is one T cell receptor beta chain. The method was immunoSEQ multiplex PCR; TCRdb's version includes in-frame clones alone and lacks a portion of them. The sample contains about 960,000 clones, 76% of which appear only once. The sample is drawn from a study of shared clonotypes between healthy human individuals. The sample taken for sequencing was memory CD4+ T cells sorted from blood. The subset: CD45RA-negative fraction. The TCR originated in a young man in good health.

The CDR3 sequence: CASSEGRGTIYEQYF. For the CDR3, the DNA is TGTGCCAGCAGCGAGGGCAGGGGGACAATCTACGAGCAGTACTTC. The V gene is TRBV9, the J gene TRBJ2-7; TRBD1 matches at 7 bases. The germline V gene encodes CDR1 SGDLS and CDR2 YYNGEE. The CDR3 is 15 residues long. The ends lost 3 bases at V and 3 bases at J; junction bases unmatched: 9.